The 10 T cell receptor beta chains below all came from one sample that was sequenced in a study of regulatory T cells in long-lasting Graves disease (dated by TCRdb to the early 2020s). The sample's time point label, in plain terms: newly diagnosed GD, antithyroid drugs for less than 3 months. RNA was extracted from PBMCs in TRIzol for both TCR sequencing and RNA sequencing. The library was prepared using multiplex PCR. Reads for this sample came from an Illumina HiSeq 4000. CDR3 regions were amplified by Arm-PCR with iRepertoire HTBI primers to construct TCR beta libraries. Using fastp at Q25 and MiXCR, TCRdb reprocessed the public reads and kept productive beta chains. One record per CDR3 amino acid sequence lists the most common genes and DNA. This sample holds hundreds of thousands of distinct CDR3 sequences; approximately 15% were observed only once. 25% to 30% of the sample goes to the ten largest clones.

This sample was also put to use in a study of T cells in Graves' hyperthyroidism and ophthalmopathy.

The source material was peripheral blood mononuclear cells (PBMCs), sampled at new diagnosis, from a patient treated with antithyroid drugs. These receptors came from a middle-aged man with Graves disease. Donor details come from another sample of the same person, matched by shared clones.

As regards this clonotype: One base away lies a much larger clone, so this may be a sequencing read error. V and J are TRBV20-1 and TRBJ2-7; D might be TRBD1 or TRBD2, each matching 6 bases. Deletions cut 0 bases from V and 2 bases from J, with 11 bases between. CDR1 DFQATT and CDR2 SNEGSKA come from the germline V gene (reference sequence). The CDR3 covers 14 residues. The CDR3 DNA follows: TGCAGTGCTAGAGATCAGGGGAGGCCCTACGAGCAGTACTTC. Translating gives CSARDQGRPYEQYF.

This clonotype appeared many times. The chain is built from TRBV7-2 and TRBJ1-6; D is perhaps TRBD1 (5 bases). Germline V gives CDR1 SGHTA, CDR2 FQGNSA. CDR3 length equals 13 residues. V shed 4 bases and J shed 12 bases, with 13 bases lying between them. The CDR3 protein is CASSSNAGGPLHF. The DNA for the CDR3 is TGTGCCAGCAGCTCCAACGCGGGGGGACCCCTCCACTTT.

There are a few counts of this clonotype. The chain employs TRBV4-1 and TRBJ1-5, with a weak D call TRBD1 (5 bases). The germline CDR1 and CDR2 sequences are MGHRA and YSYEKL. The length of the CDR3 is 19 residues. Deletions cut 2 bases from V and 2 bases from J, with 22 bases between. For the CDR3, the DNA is TGCGCCAGCAGCCAATTGTTATCTCAGGGCGGAGTTCGCAATCAGCCCCAGCATTTT. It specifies CASSQLLSQGGVRNQPQHF.

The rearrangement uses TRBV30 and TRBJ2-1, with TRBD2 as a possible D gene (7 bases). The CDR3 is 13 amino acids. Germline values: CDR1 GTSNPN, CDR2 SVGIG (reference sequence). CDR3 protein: CARGRGTYNEQFF. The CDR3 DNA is TGTGCTCGGGGGCGGGGGACCTACAATGAGCAGTTCTTC.

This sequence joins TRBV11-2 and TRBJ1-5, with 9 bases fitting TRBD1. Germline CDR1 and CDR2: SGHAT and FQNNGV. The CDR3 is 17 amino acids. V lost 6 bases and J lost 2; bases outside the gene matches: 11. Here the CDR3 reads CASSWGTGRRGNQPQHF. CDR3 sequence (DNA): TGTGCCAGCAGTTGGGGGACAGGGAGGAGGGGCAATCAGCCCCAGCATTTT.

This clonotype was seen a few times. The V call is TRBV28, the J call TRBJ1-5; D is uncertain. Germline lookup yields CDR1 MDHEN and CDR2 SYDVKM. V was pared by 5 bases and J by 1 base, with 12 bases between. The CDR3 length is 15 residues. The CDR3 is CASSTPPRSNQPQHF. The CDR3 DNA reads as TGTGCCAGCAGTACACCCCCCCGGAGCAATCAGCCCCAGCATTTT.

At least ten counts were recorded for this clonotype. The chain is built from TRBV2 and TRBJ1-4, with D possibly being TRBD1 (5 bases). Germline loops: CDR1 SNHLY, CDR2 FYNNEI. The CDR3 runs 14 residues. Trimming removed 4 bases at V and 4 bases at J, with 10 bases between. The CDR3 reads CASSVAGYNEKLFF. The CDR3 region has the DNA TGTGCCAGCAGTGTGGCAGGGTATAATGAAAAACTGTTTTTT.

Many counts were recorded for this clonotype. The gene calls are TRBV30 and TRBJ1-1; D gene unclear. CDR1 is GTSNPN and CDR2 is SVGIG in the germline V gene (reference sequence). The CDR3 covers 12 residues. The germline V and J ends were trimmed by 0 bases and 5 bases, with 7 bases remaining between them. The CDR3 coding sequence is TGTGCCTGGAGTGTACGGTTGACTGAAGCTTTCTTT. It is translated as CAWSVRLTEAFF. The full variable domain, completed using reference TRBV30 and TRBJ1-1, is SQTIHQWPATLVQPVGSPLSLECTVEGTSNPNLYWYRQAAGRGLQLLFYSVGIGQISSEVPQNLSASRPQDRQFILSSKKLLLSDSGFYLCAWSVRLTEAFFGQGTRLTVV.

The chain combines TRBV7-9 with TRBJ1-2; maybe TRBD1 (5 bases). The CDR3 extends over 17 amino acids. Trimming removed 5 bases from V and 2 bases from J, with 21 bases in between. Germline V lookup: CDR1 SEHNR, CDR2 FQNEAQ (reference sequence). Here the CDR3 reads CASSRTRRGSPNYGYTF. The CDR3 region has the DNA TGTGCCAGCAGCCGGACACGACGGGGCAGTCCAAACTATGGCTACACCTTC.

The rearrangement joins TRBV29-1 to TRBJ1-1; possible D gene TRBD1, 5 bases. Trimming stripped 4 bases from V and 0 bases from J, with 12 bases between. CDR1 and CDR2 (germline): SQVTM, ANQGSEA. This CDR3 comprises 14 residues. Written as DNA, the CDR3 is TGCAGCGTTGGCAAGGGGCCAGTGAACACTGAAGCTTTCTTT. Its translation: CSVGKGPVNTEAFF.